The 5 T cell receptor beta chains in this list originate from one sample, sequenced in a study of CXCR3-negative and CXCR3-positive naive CD8 T cells. Libraries were UMI-labeled 5' RACE TRB cDNA. For each CDR3 protein, TCRdb gives one entry from its re-call of the 5' RACE reads, without DNA. The sample table includes under 65,000 distinct CDR3 sequences. Sequencing was done on a sample of memory CD8+ T cells from blood. Receptors originate from a human donor in good health. Some clones in this sample may be carry-over from other donors' samples.

The chain joins TRBV27 to TRBJ2-2; there is no DNA to check the TCRdb D call of TRBD2. The CDR3 extends over 17 amino acids. Per the germline V gene, CDR1 is MNHEY and CDR2 is SMNVEV (reference sequence). CDR3 protein: CASSLLAGGPSPGELFF.

This chain links TRBV6-1 with TRBJ2-7. Germline V gene data show CDR1 as MNHNS and CDR2 as SASEGT. This CDR3 region has 14 residues. This chain's CDR3 is CASSEASEYDEQYF.

V usage is TRBV4-2 and J usage is TRBJ2-7; TCRdb's D call, TRBD2, is unchecked because there is no DNA. This CDR3 is built from 15 residues. Germline lookup yields CDR1 LGHNA and CDR2 YNFKEQ. The CDR3 protein is CASSLYKGAGGEQYF.

J is TRBJ1-4 and V is TRBV20-1. Germline V gene lookup returns CDR1 DFQATT and CDR2 SNEGSKA (reference sequence). The CDR3 runs 17 residues. The CDR3 is CSARLPQSTATNEKLFF.

The rearrangement links TRBV28 to TRBJ2-7; checking the TCRdb D call of TRBD1 is not possible without DNA. This CDR3 is 15 amino acids long. The germline V gene encodes CDR1 MDHEN and CDR2 SYDVKM. The CDR3 sequence: CASRNEEGVSYEQYF.